A single sample gave rise to the 22 T cell receptor beta chains below, sequenced in a study of blood T cell repertoires in COVID-19. Generated by immunoSEQ multiplex PCR, the TCRdb table keeps only in-frame clones and is missing some. Of approximately 150,000 clones in the sample, over 70% were seen once. Specimen: peripheral blood. These receptors all come from a man aged 50-59 years who had recovered from COVID-19.

The DNA of the CDR3 is TGTGCCAGCAGCCACCCTCCGCGAATAGACAGGGGCTACGAGCAGTACTTC. It specifies CASSHPPRIDRGYEQYF. This sequence joins TRBV6-2 or TRBV6-3 and TRBJ2-7, with 8 bases fitting TRBD1. The CDR3 runs to 17 residues. The trim removed 6 bases at V and 3 bases at J, leaving 16 bases unmatched. Germline V gene lookup returns CDR1 MNHEY and CDR2 SVGEGT.

Worth noting for this clone: Other DNA sequences of this sample code for an identical CDR3. This sequence joins TRBV5-1 and TRBJ1-5, with 8 bases that match TRBD1. Losses at the gene ends were 2 bases for V and 2 bases for J; bases not matched to a gene: 3. The CDR3 spans 15 residues. The germline V gene encodes CDR1 SGHRS and CDR2 YFSETQ. CDR3 loop: CASSLGQGGNQPQHF. CDR3 coding DNA: TGCGCCAGCAGCTTAGGACAGGGAGGCAATCAGCCCCAGCATTTT.

This chain joins TRBV7-2 and TRBJ2-7, with D hard to call. Germline CDR1 and CDR2: SGHTA and FQGNSA. The CDR3 length is 15 residues. V lost 1 base to trimming and J lost 1 base, with 11 bases between them. CDR3 sequence reads: CASSLEPEESYEQYF. The DNA for the CDR3 is TGTGCCAGCAGCTTAGAGCCCGAAGAATCCTACGAGCAGTACTTC.

This clone was detected a few times. The V gene is TRBV3-1 (or the pseudogene TRBV3-2), the J gene TRBJ1-1; TRBD1 might be the D (6 bases). The length of the CDR3 is 13 residues. The V gene lost 2 bases and the J gene lost 4 bases, with 8 bases spanning the gap. Germline CDR1 LGHDT, CDR2 YNNKEL (reference sequence). The DNA for the CDR3 is TGTGCCAGCAGCCAATGGGGGCCCACTGAAGCTTTCTTT. Protein: CASSQWGPTEAFF.

The rearrangement uses TRBV7-2 and TRBJ2-1; 10 nucleotides align to TRBD2. The junction had 1 base not matched to a gene; V was cut back by 6 bases and J by 2 bases. Germline lookup yields CDR1 SGHTA and CDR2 FQGNSA. The CDR3 is made up of 14 amino acids. CDR3 DNA sequence: TGTGCCAGCAGGCTAGCGGGGGCCTACAATGAGCAGTTCTTC. It translates to CASRLAGAYNEQFF.

This chain joins TRBV30 and TRBJ1-1, with a tentative D call TRBD1 (5 bases). The V gene lost 5 bases and the J gene lost 1 base, with 11 bases spanning the gap. The CDR3 consists of 13 residues. Germline CDR1 GTSNPN, CDR2 SVGIG (reference sequence). In DNA, the CDR3 is TGTGCCTGGGGGGTGGACACGAACACTGAAGCTTTCTTT. This codes for CAWGVDTNTEAFF.

The rearrangement uses TRBV6-6 and TRBJ2-7; D unclear. The CDR3 has 12 amino acids. Trimming pared 2 bases from V and 4 bases from J, leaving 6 bases between. Germline CDR1 and CDR2: MNHNY and SVGAGI (reference sequence). CDR3: CASSYGPYEQYF. CDR3 in DNA: TGTGCCAGCAGTTACGGGCCTTACGAGCAGTACTTC.

The rearrangement uses TRBV12-3 or TRBV12-4 and TRBJ1-2; D uncertain. The CDR3 has 11 residues. V was clipped by 2 bases and J by 5 bases, with 3 bases between them. CDR3 coding DNA: TGTGCCAGCAGTTTATCGTATGGCTACACCTTC. It is translated as CASSLSYGYTF.

The chain is built from TRBV5-1 and TRBJ2-5; tentative D call: TRBD2 (5 bases). The CDR3 sequence is 15 residues long. The germline V gene has CDR1 SGHRS and CDR2 YFSETQ. Trimming removed 0 bases from V and 5 bases from J, with 14 bases in between. CDR3 in DNA: TGCGCCAGCAGCTTGGCCGCTGGGCGCGGGGAGACCCAGTACTTC. It codes for CASSLAAGRGETQYF.

This clone appeared once. This sequence joins TRBV6-5 and TRBJ2-7, with 9 bases fitting TRBD1. Trimming took 6 bases from V and 5 from J; bases not matched to a gene: 8. Germline V lookup: CDR1 MNHEY, CDR2 SVGAGI. This CDR3 has 14 residues. CDR3 sequence reads: CASRQGTGRNEQYF. CDR3 in DNA: TGTGCCAGCAGACAGGGGACAGGGCGCAACGAGCAGTACTTC.

The rearrangement joins TRBV5-8 to TRBJ1-2; the match to TRBD1 covers 8 bases. The CDR3 runs to 18 residues. V gave up 0 bases and J gave up 5 bases; unmatched junction bases: 15. Germline lookup yields CDR1 SGHTS and CDR2 YDEGEE. CDR3 residues: CASSLDETGTGRTYGYTF. The CDR3 DNA reads TGTGCCAGCAGCTTGGATGAGACCGGGACAGGCCGTACGTATGGCTACACCTTC.

CDR3 DNA sequence: TGTGCCAGCAGCTTATCGGTCTCTGGGGCCAACGTCCTGACTTTC. Amino acids: CASSLSVSGANVLTF. The rearrangement uses TRBV11-3 and TRBJ2-6; D gene ambiguous. There are 15 residues in the CDR3. V lost 2 bases and J lost 0, with 5 bases in between. Germline CDR1 and CDR2: SGHNT and YENEEA.

This rearrangement joins TRBV9 to TRBJ2-3; 8 positions match TRBD1. Germline V CDR1 and CDR2: SGDLS, YYNGEE. This CDR3 contains 16 residues. The ends lost 0 bases at V and 6 bases at J; junction bases unmatched: 9. The DNA for the CDR3 is TGTGCCAGCAGCGTAGCTAGGGGACAGGCAGTCGATACGCAGTATTTT. Protein: CASSVARGQAVDTQYF.

The genes are TRBV25-1 and TRBJ2-3; a weak D match, TRBD2 (6 bases). Germline V gives CDR1 MGHDK, CDR2 SYGVNS. V gave up 3 bases and J gave up 3 bases, with 10 bases separating them. This CDR3 contains 14 residues. CDR3 amino acids: CASSDRDWTDTQYF. In nucleotides, the CDR3 is TGTGCCAGCAGTGATCGGGACTGGACAGATACGCAGTATTTT.

The chain joins TRBV9 to TRBJ1-4; TRBD1 matches at 8 bases. V lost 3 bases and J lost 8; bases outside the gene matches: 9. The CDR3 loop spans 15 amino acids. Germline loops: CDR1 SGDLS, CDR2 YYNGEE. CDR3 amino acids: CASSAGQGEIEKLFF. The CDR3, as DNA: TGTGCCAGCAGCGCTGGACAGGGCGAGATAGAAAAACTGTTTTTT.

The V and J genes are TRBV9 and TRBJ2-3; 9 nucleotides match TRBD2. With 4 bases clipped from V and 2 bases from J, the junction kept 5 bases outside the gene matches. Germline CDR1 and CDR2: SGDLS and YYNGEE. The length of the CDR3 is 15 residues. The chain's CDR3 is CASSSSGEYTDTQYF. CDR3 in DNA: TGTGCCAGCAGCTCTAGCGGGGAGTACACAGATACGCAGTATTTT.

The genes are TRBV5-1 and TRBJ2-1; 9 bases match TRBD1. The CDR3 spans 15 residues. CDR1 and CDR2 (germline): SGHRS, YFSETQ. The V and J ends lost 3 bases and 5 bases, in that order; junction bases with no gene match: 6. The CDR3 nucleotides read TGCGCCAGCAGCTCACAGGGGGCTTCTGACAATGAGCAGTTCTTC. This translates into CASSSQGASDNEQFF.

This clone appeared once. The chain has TRBV6-5 and TRBJ2-1; perhaps TRBD1 as D (6 bases). The germline gives CDR1 MNHEY, CDR2 SVGAGI. The germline V and J ends were trimmed by 4 bases and 8 bases, with 18 bases remaining between them. The CDR3 loop spans 15 amino acids. CDR3 nucleotides: TGTGCCAGCAGTTCCCAGGGGAGTTATAAGGATGAGCAGTTCTTC. Translation gives CASSSQGSYKDEQFF.

The rearrangement joins TRBV6-1 to TRBJ1-4, with TRBD1 matching over 7 bases. This CDR3 is 15 amino acids long. After removal of 1 base from V and 7 bases from J, the junction contained 6 bases not matched to a gene. The germline CDR1 and CDR2 sequences are MNHNS and SASEGT. The CDR3 coding sequence is TGTGCCAGCAGTGAAGACAGGGGTCACGGTGAAAAACTGTTTTTT. This sequence encodes CASSEDRGHGEKLFF.

This clone came up a few times. The chain recombines TRBV14 with TRBJ2-1; TRBD2 might be the D (7 bases). CDR3 length equals 15 residues. Germline V gene lookup returns CDR1 SGHDN and CDR2 FVKESK. Trimming removed 4 bases from V and 4 bases from J, with 14 bases in between. CDR3 sequence: CASSRFGGPYNEQFF. The DNA of the CDR3 is TGTGCCAGCAGCCGATTCGGGGGGCCTTACAATGAGCAGTTCTTC. Supplemented by reference TRBV14 and TRBJ2-1, the full variable domain reads EAGVTQFPSHSVIEKGQTVTLRCDPISGHDNLYWYRRVMGKEIKFLLHFVKESKQDESGMPNNRFLAERTGGTYSTLKVQPAELEDSGVYFCASSRFGGPYNEQFFGPGTRLTVL.

This clone was detected only once. This chain uses TRBV11-2 with TRBJ1-4, with 9 bases that match TRBD1. Looked up from germline, CDR1 is SGHAT and CDR2 is FQNNGV. This CDR3 contains 17 residues. J lost 2 bases, V lost 4 bases, and 8 bases had no gene match. CDR3 nucleotides: TGTGCCAGCAGCTCAGGGGACAGGGTTGACACTAATGAAAAACTGTTTTTT. Its protein is CASSSGDRVDTNEKLFF. Full variable domain (outside the CDR3, taken from reference TRBV11-2 and TRBJ1-4): EAGVAQSPRYKIIEKRQSVAFWCNPISGHATLYWYQQILGQGPKLLIQFQNNGVVDDSQLPKDRFSAERLKGVDSTLKIQPAKLEDSAVYLCASSSGDRVDTNEKLFFGSGTQLSVL.

The chain's CDR3 is CAWGPLAGLNTGELFF. DNA for the CDR3: TGTGCCTGGGGCCCTCTGGCGGGGCTGAACACCGGGGAGCTGTTTTTT. The chain carries TRBV30 and TRBJ2-2, with TRBD2 as a possible D gene (6 bases). The CDR3 totals 16 residues. Between the trimmed V and J ends, which lost 5 bases and 1 base, there was a span of 17 bases. The germline CDR1 and CDR2 sequences are GTSNPN and SVGIG (reference sequence).